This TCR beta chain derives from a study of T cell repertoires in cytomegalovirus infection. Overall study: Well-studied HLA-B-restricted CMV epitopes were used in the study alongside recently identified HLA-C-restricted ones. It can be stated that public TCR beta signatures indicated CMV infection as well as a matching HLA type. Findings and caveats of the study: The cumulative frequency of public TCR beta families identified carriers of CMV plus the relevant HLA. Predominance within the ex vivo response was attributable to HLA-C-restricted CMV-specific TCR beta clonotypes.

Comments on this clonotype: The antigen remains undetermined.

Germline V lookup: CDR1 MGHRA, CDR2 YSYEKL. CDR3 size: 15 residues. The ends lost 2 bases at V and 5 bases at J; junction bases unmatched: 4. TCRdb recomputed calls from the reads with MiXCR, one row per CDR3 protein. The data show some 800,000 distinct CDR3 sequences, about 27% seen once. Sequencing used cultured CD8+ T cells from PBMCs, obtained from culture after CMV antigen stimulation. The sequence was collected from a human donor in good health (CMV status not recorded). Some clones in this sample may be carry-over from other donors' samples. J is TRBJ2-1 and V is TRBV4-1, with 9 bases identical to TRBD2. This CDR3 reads CASSQSAGGDNEQFF. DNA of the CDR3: TGCGCCAGCAGCCAATCAGCGGGGGGAGACAATGAGCAGTTCTTC.